This is a list of T cell receptor beta chains from one sample in a study of shared clonotypes between healthy human individuals. Only in-frame clones appear in the TCRdb table, and some are missing; sequencing was by immunoSEQ multiplex PCR. The sample holds approximately 810,000 clones; more than 85% are singletons and the top ten take 24%. The sample consisted of naive CD8+ T cells sorted from blood. The receptors were sampled from a man aged 25-45 years in good health. CDR3s include the opening cysteine and the closing phenylalanine or tryptophan. A D gene is named only where the DNA matches it firmly. Only some rows state a clone size, as once, few, many or a class for expanded clones.

V: TRBV14
J: TRBJ2-1
size: .
D: TRBD2
DNA: TGTGCCAGCAGCCAACTGACTAGCGCGATCAATGAGCAGTTCTTC
CDR3: CASSQLTSAINEQFF

V: TRBV10-3
J: TRBJ2-7
size: few
D: TRBD2
DNA: TGTGCCATCAGTGACCCTTCTAGCGGGAGGGCGTCAGGGGAGCAGTACTTC
CDR3: CAISDPSSGRASGEQYF

V: TRBV5-4
J: TRBJ2-3
size: .
D: .
DNA: TGTGCCAGCAGCTTGGAGTTCACAGATACGCAGTATTTT
CDR3: CASSLEFTDTQYF

V: TRBV28
J: TRBJ2-3
size: .
D: .
DNA: TGTGCCAGCGCCTGGGGGGCGGGCACAGATACGCAGTATTTT
CDR3: CASAWGAGTDTQYF

V: TRBV5-6
J: TRBJ2-7
size: few
D: .
DNA: TGTGCCAGCAGCACCGATATTTCCTACGAGCAGTACTTC
CDR3: CASSTDISYEQYF

V: TRBV9
J: TRBJ2-1
size: .
D: TRBD2
DNA: TGTGCCAGCAGCGTACTCCCCAGTAGCGGGTTGGAGCTTGGCAATGAGCAGTTCTTC
CDR3: CASSVLPSSGLELGNEQFF

V: TRBV5-6
J: TRBJ2-7
size: few
D: .
DNA: TGTGCCAGCAGCTTTTTGGGGCTCGAGCAGTACTTC
CDR3: CASSFLGLEQYF

V: TRBV4-1
J: TRBJ2-4
size: .
D: .
DNA: TGCGCCAGCAGCCAAGAACCGGGACATCCTAAAAACATTCAGTACTTC
CDR3: CASSQEPGHPKNIQYF

V: TRBV19
J: TRBJ2-7
size: .
D: TRBD1
DNA: TGTGCCAGTAGTAAGGGACAGGGCCCCGAGCAGTACTTC
CDR3: CASSKGQGPEQYF

V: TRBV7-9
J: TRBJ2-1
size: .
D: TRBD2
DNA: TGTGCCAGCAGCCTCACTCTAGCGGGAGCCAATGAGCAGTTCTTC
CDR3: CASSLTLAGANEQFF

V: TRBV9
J: TRBJ1-3
size: .
D: .
DNA: TGTGCCAGTGCAGACGGGTCTGGAAACACCATATATTTT
CDR3: CASADGSGNTIYF

V: TRBV7-9
J: TRBJ2-5
size: .
D: TRBD1
DNA: TGTGCCAGCAGACAGACGAAACCGGGACAGGGTGATCTTTGGACCCAGTACTTC
CDR3: CASRQTKPGQGDLWTQYF

V: TRBV9
J: TRBJ2-7
size: .
D: TRBD2
DNA: TGTGCCAGCAGCGCTAGCGGGGGATCCTTGTACGAGCAGTACTTC
CDR3: CASSASGGSLYEQYF

V: TRBV27
J: TRBJ2-3
size: .
D: .
DNA: TGTGCCACCAGATCAGGAACTAGCACAGATACGCAGTATTTT
CDR3: CATRSGTSTDTQYF

V: TRBV2
J: TRBJ2-7
size: once
D: TRBD1
DNA: TGTGCCAGCATTGGGACAGGGACCTACGAGCAGTACTTC
CDR3: CASIGTGTYEQYF

V: TRBV28
J: TRBJ2-1
size: .
D: TRBD2
DNA: TGTGCCAGCAGTCTCCCTAGCGGCTACAATGAGCAGTTCTTC
CDR3: CASSLPSGYNEQFF

V: TRBV28
J: TRBJ2-1
size: .
D: .
DNA: TGTGCCAGCAGTTTAGCCGGGGAGCAGTTCTTC
CDR3: CASSLAGEQFF

V: TRBV27
J: TRBJ2-3
size: .
D: .
DNA: TGTGCCAGCAGTCTCGACCACGTTCCGCAGTATTTT
CDR3: CASSLDHVPQYF

V: TRBV5-1
J: TRBJ1-4
size: .
D: .
DNA: TGCGCCAGCAGCTCCGTTGGGGGGCAGGGAGGAGTGTTTTTT
CDR3: CASSSVGGQGGVFF

V: TRBV9
J: TRBJ1-1
size: .
D: .
DNA: TGTGCCAGCAGCGTAGTTGGACACACTGAAGCTTTCTTT
CDR3: CASSVVGHTEAFF

V: TRBV11-2
J: TRBJ2-7
size: once
D: TRBD1
DNA: TGTGCCAGCAGTTATCGACCGGGACAGGGAGACGAGCAGTACTTC
CDR3: CASSYRPGQGDEQYF

V: TRBV4-1
J: TRBJ1-5
size: .
D: .
DNA: TGCGCCAGCAGCCAAGAATCCACCAATCAGCCCCAGCATTTT
CDR3: CASSQESTNQPQHF

V: TRBV21-1
J: TRBJ1-4
size: .
D: .
DNA: TGTGCCAGCAGCAGGAACAGGGACGAAAAACTGTTTTTT
CDR3: CASSRNRDEKLFF

V: TRBV27
J: TRBJ2-5
size: .
D: .
DNA: TGTGCCAGCAGCTGGACGGTAGAAGAGACCCAGTACTTC
CDR3: CASSWTVEETQYF

V: TRBV5-1
J: TRBJ2-1
size: .
D: TRBD2
DNA: TGCGCCAGCAGCCCGAGGACTAGCGGGAGCACACGAAATGAGCAGTTCTTC
CDR3: CASSPRTSGSTRNEQFF

V: TRBV27
J: TRBJ2-7
size: few
D: .
DNA: TGTGCCAGCAGTTTTTCAGGGGCCACCTACGAGCAGTACTTC
CDR3: CASSFSGATYEQYF